The present T cell receptor (beta chain) was sequenced within a study of HIV-infected patients and healthy controls. Overall study: The CD4:CD8 ratio increased slightly in early therapy, but CD8 counts showed no consistent change.

The CDR3 loop spans 13 amino acids. The V gene's germline CDR1 is GTSNPN and CDR2 SVGIG (reference sequence). V was trimmed by 3 bases and J by 4 bases, leaving 12 bases between them. General observations from the study: HIV-infected patients shared fewer CDR3 sequences between individuals than healthy controls.

Whole blood was used without fractionation, so all unsorted peripheral T cells were included. In this sample, this clonotype turned up many times. No antigen is known for it. Reverse transcription used around 500 ng RNA and constant-region primers for alpha and beta. Using multiplexing indices, alpha and beta chain libraries were generated apart by chain-specific third strand synthesis. TCRdb independently ran MiXCR on the 5' RACE reads; one entry per CDR3 protein. The sample holds about 4,200 distinct CDR3 sequences, about 14% seen once. The sequence came from an adult with HIV infection. The chain carries TRBV30 and TRBJ1-1; D is ambiguous. Source: blood, taken before antiretroviral therapy. As DNA, the CDR3 is TGTGCCTGGAGAGAAGCGGGGATCACTGAAGCTTTCTTT. Its translation is CAWREAGITEAFF.